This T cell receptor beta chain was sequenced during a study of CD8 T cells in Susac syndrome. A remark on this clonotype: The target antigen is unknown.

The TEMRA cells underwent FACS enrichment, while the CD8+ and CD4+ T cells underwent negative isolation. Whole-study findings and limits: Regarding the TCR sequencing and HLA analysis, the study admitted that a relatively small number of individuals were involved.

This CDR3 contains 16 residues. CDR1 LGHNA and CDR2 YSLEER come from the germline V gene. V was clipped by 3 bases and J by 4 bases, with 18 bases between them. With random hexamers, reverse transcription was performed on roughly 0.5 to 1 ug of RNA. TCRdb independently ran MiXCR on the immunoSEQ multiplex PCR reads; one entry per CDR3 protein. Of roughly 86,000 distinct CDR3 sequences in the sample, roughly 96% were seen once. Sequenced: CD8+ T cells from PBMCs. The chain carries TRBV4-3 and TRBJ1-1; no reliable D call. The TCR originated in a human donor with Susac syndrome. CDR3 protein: CASSHPKGGLATEAFF. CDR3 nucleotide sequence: TGCGCCAGCAGCCACCCCAAGGGAGGTTTGGCCACTGAAGCTTTCTTT.